This T cell receptor (beta chain) was recovered during a study of shared clonotypes between healthy human individuals. Repertoires were generated with immunoSEQ multiplex PCR, while TCRdb's copy carries only in-frame clones and drops some. Here the sample spans hundreds of thousands of clones, roughly 98% being singletons. CD45RO-negative, CCR7-selected cells formed the naive CD8 fraction, which excluded terminally differentiated effector memory CD45RA+ cells. Deletions cut 3 bases from V and 4 bases from J, with 13 bases between. Germline CDR1 is MNHEY and CDR2 is SMNVEV (reference sequence). CDR3 length: 15 amino acids. With respect to this clone: The target antigen is unknown.

Study-wide results and caveats: Generation of non-shared clonotypes was less probable than generation of clonotypes shared by all four donors.

The chain uses TRBV27 and TRBJ2-1; D ambiguous. The TCR originated in a man aged 30 to 45 in good health. Sequencing was carried out using naive CD8+ T cells sorted from blood. CDR3 region: CASSFGTPDYNEQFF. The CDR3 nucleotides read TGTGCCAGCAGTTTCGGCACCCCCGATTACAATGAGCAGTTCTTC.